The rows below give T cell receptor beta chains drawn from one sample of a study of T cells in Graves' hyperthyroidism and ophthalmopathy. In TCRdb, the multiplex PCR reads were re-called with MiXCR into one record per CDR3 protein. Among a few hundred thousand distinct CDR3 sequences listed, around 15% were seen once. The sequenced sample consisted of blood. The receptors come from a woman aged 45-65 years with Graves' hyperthyroidism that later progressed to Graves' ophthalmopathy. CDR3s include the opening cysteine and the closing phenylalanine or tryptophan. D genes are given only for firm matches. Size is stated for part of the rows, as once, few or many counts, or as a class when the clone is expanded.

J gene	V gene	D gene	clone size	CDR3 protein	CDR3 DNA
TRBJ1-1	TRBV28	.	many	CASSLLFFKGWDTEAFF	TGTGCCAGCAGCTTGCTCTTTTTTAAGGGCTGGGACACTGAAGCTTTCTTT
TRBJ2-5	TRBV5-1	.	many	CASSPGDVQETQYF	TGCGCCAGCAGCCCCGGGGACGTGCAAGAGACCCAGTACTTC
TRBJ2-1	TRBV5-1	.	many	CASSLNMRQAPTYNEQFF	TGCGCCAGCAGCTTGAACATGAGACAGGCCCCAACTTACAATGAGCAGTTCTTC
TRBJ2-1	TRBV30	.	many	CAWSEGTHRDEQFF	TGTGCCTGGAGTGAAGGGACCCACAGGGATGAGCAGTTCTTC
TRBJ2-5	TRBV28	.	.	CASCREETQYF	TGTGCCAGCTGTAGGGAAGAGACCCAGTACTTC
TRBJ1-5	TRBV7-8	.	.	CASSYSSTVNQPQHF	TGTGCCAGCAGCTATTCCTCGACCGTAAATCAGCCCCAGCATTTT
TRBJ1-2	TRBV12-3/TRBV12-4	.	many	CASRGAMVDYGYTF	TGTGCCAGCAGGGGGGCCATGGTTGACTATGGCTACACCTTC
TRBJ1-1	TRBV12-3/TRBV12-4	.	many	CVTRRFTEAFF	TGTGTTACCCGAAGGTTCACTGAAGCTTTCTTT
TRBJ2-1	TRBV11-2	.	many	CASPSARNNEQFF	TGTGCCAGCCCTAGCGCCAGGAACAATGAGCAGTTCTTC
TRBJ2-7	TRBV5-1	TRBD2	many	CASSWGGAGISYEQYF	TGCGCCAGCAGCTGGGGGGGAGCGGGAATCTCCTACGAGCAGTACTTC
TRBJ1-2	TRBV28	.	few	CASSSGQYYGYTF	TGTGCCAGCAGTTCCGGACAGTACTATGGCTACACCTTC
TRBJ1-2	TRBV10-3	TRBD1	many	CAISERTGGVHGYTF	TGTGCCATCAGTGAACGGACAGGGGGCGTCCATGGCTACACCTTC
TRBJ1-1	TRBV5-1	.	many	CASSLEGPKNTEAFF	TGCGCCAGCAGCTTGGAGGGACCGAAGAACACTGAAGCTTTCTTT
TRBJ2-3	TRBV12-3/TRBV12-4	TRBD2	many	CASLRREDGDTQYF	TGTGCCAGCCTCAGACGGGAGGATGGGGATACGCAGTATTTT
TRBJ2-2	TRBV9	.	many	CASSVDRGTGELFF	TGTGCCAGCAGCGTAGATCGGGGCACCGGGGAGCTGTTTTTT
TRBJ1-1	TRBV5-1	TRBD1	few	CASSSGTGYLGDTEAFF	TGCGCCAGCAGCTCCGGGACAGGGTACTTGGGAGACACTGAAGCTTTCTTT
TRBJ2-1	TRBV19	.	.	CASSMWTLDYNEQFF	TGTGCCAGTAGTATGTGGACGCTAGATTACAATGAGCAGTTCTTC
TRBJ1-2	TRBV2	TRBD1	many	CASSVGQETYGYTF	TGTGCCAGCAGTGTGGGACAGGAGACCTATGGCTACACCTTC
TRBJ2-1	TRBV20-1	.	many	CSASPQGTHNEQFF	TGCAGTGCTTCACCACAGGGAACCCACAATGAGCAGTTCTTC
TRBJ2-5	TRBV7-7	TRBD2	many	CASSLVPLAGVRSQETQYF	TGTGCTAGCAGCTTAGTTCCTCTAGCGGGAGTTCGTTCGCAAGAGACCCAGTACTTC
TRBJ2-1	TRBV27	.	many	CASSAMGADEQFF	TGTGCCAGCAGTGCTATGGGCGCGGATGAGCAGTTCTTC
TRBJ2-3	TRBV7-9	.	.	CASSLAAGVGYGPTDTQYF	TGTGCCAGCAGCTTAGCGGCAGGGGTGGGTTACGGCCCCACAGATACGCAGTATTTT
TRBJ1-1	TRBV30	.	many	CAWSRRVGPNTEAFF	TGTGCCTGGTCCCGACGGGTGGGACCGAACACTGAAGCTTTCTTT
TRBJ2-7	TRBV27	.	many	CASSWSAEPYEQYF	TGTGCCAGCAGTTGGTCCGCCGAACCCTACGAGCAGTACTTC
TRBJ2-7	TRBV20-1	TRBD2	many	CSASSLTSGTYEQYF	TGCAGTGCTAGTAGCCTGACTAGCGGGACCTACGAGCAGTACTTC
TRBJ1-4	TRBV27	.	.	CASSPIFPGDEKLFF	TGTGCCAGCAGTCCCATATTTCCTGGGGATGAAAAACTGTTTTTT
TRBJ1-5	TRBV7-8	TRBD1	.	CASSLGRGRINQPQHF	TGTGCCAGCAGCTTAGGGAGGGGGCGGATCAATCAGCCCCAGCATTTT
TRBJ1-1	TRBV7-9	.	many	CASSETGDSEAFF	TGTGCCAGCTCGGAGACAGGCGATTCTGAAGCTTTCTTT
TRBJ1-5	TRBV28	TRBD1	once	CASSLGQGFSQPQHF	TGTGCCAGCAGCTTGGGACAGGGGTTCAGTCAGCCCCAGCATTTT
TRBJ1-1	TRBV28	.	many	CASSWGRGGPEAFF	TGTGCCAGCAGTTGGGGCCGGGGGGGCCCTGAAGCTTTCTTT
TRBJ1-1	TRBV28	.	many	CASRQQTDLPGGAFF	TGTGCCAGCAGGCAACAAACGGACTTACCCGGAGGAGCTTTCTTT
TRBJ2-3	TRBV15	.	many	CATSSSGTTSTDTQYF	TGTGCCACCAGCAGTTCCGGGACAACTAGCACAGATACGCAGTATTTT
TRBJ1-5	TRBV6-2/TRBV6-3	.	many	CASRTIRAMSNQPQHF	TGTGCCAGCAGAACTATCAGGGCCATGAGCAATCAGCCCCAGCATTTT
TRBJ2-3	TRBV5-1	.	many	CASSQDPYSTDTQYF	TGCGCCAGCAGCCAGGACCCGTATAGCACAGATACGCAGTATTTT
TRBJ2-1	TRBV19	TRBD1	.	CASSATGTGLYNEQFF	TGTGCCAGTAGTGCCACCGGGACAGGGCTCTACAATGAGCAGTTCTTC
TRBJ2-7	TRBV30	.	many	CAWSVSGKGYEQYF	TGTGCCTGGAGTGTATCCGGGAAGGGCTACGAGCAGTACTTC
TRBJ1-1	TRBV28	.	few	CASSLLGWGRNTEAFF	TGTGCCAGCAGTTTATTGGGATGGGGACGGAACACTGAAGCTTTCTTT
TRBJ1-6	TRBV20-1	.	.	CSASRARNSPLHF	TGCAGTGCTAGTCGGGCCAGAAATTCACCCCTCCACTTT
TRBJ2-1	TRBV19	.	.	CASSIGTTSYNEQFF	TGTGCCAGTAGTATAGGGACAACATCCTACAATGAGCAGTTCTTC
TRBJ2-2	TRBV5-1	TRBD2	many	CASSTDPTSPGELFF	TGCGCCAGCAGTACCGACCCGACTAGCCCCGGGGAGCTGTTTTTT
TRBJ2-7	TRBV14	.	few	CASSQGYTYYEQYF	TGTGCCAGCAGCCAAGGATACACCTACTACGAGCAGTACTTC
TRBJ2-7	TRBV5-6	.	many	CASSFSVRDHLQGQYF	TGTGCCAGCAGCTTCTCCGTCCGGGACCACCTGCAGGGGCAGTACTTC
TRBJ1-1	TRBV19	.	many	CASSTVNAVTEAFF	TGTGCCAGTAGTACAGTAAATGCAGTCACTGAAGCTTTCTTT
TRBJ1-1	TRBV29-1	.	.	CSVNLLAREGAFF	TGCAGCGTTAACCTACTGGCGCGGGAGGGCGCTTTCTTT
TRBJ2-3	TRBV5-8	TRBD1	many	CASSRHRGADTQYF	TGTGCCAGCAGCCGCCACAGGGGCGCAGATACGCAGTATTTT
TRBJ1-5	TRBV6-5	.	.	CASSSEGRVNQPQHF	TGTGCCAGCAGTTCCGAGGGGAGGGTTAATCAGCCCCAGCATTTT
TRBJ2-5	TRBV10-2	TRBD1	many	CASTAGTGYQETQYF	TGCGCCAGCACAGCCGGGACAGGGTACCAAGAGACCCAGTACTTC
TRBJ2-3	TRBV10-3	TRBD1	.	CTISPRDRGRTDTQYF	TGTACCATCAGCCCCCGGGACAGGGGGCGGACGGATACGCAGTATTTT
TRBJ1-5	TRBV28	.	few	CASSLGGWGQPQHF	TGTGCCAGCAGTTTAGGAGGCTGGGGTCAGCCCCAGCATTTT
TRBJ2-5	TRBV6-1	.	many	CASSEALETQYF	TGTGCCAGCAGTGAAGCGCTAGAGACCCAGTACTTC
TRBJ2-7	TRBV20-1	TRBD2	.	CSASPLGAGGVVSYEQYF	TGCAGTGCTAGCCCTCTAGGAGCGGGAGGGGTGGTCTCCTACGAGCAGTACTTC
TRBJ2-5	TRBV5-6	TRBD1	many	CASSLPTGTRETQYF	TGTGCCAGCAGCTTACCGACAGGGACGAGAGAGACCCAGTACTTC
TRBJ2-1	TRBV10-3	.	few	CAIFGPPAYEQFF	TGTGCCATCTTCGGGCCCCCCGCCTATGAGCAGTTCTTC
TRBJ2-7	TRBV12-3/TRBV12-4	.	few	CASSSNHRGSEQYF	TGTGCCAGCAGCTCCAACCATCGGGGGAGCGAGCAGTACTTC